This paragraph reports one T cell receptor (beta chain). Its antigen remains unidentified. It has no much larger one-base neighbor in the sample; base qualities were not kept. This sample stems from a study of radiation and T cells in renal cell carcinoma (dated by TCRdb to 2018 to 2020). With regard to the full study: TCR beta sequencing covered 50 to 55 samples in total, comprising some 25 tumors and about 27 peripheral blood samples. Across all 50 or so samples, around 4,000,000 unique CDR3 nucleotide sequences, encoding approximately 2.5 million unique CDR3 amino acid sequences, were identified. The last blood draw occurred 4 weeks after radiation, at the same time as nephrectomy. Study-wide conclusions, independent of this receptor: Effects of radiation dose or scheduling on the TCR repertoire could not be addressed with the single-armed trial design. An increase in top tumor clonotypes in blood was observed from baseline to 2 weeks post-radiation, followed by contraction by 4 weeks, which was taken to suggest transient expansion of tumor-resident clones. Because pretreatment tumor biopsies were not available, the baseline intratumoral presence of clonotypes could not be determined. Dynamics of the blood repertoire were not tracked past 4 weeks after treatment.

The time point label corresponds to: blood 4 weeks post-SBRT, at nephrectomy. The sample's treatment or condition label, in plain terms: 15 Gy SBRT to primary tumor, nephrectomy 4 weeks later. Samples came from a clinical trial, in which primary renal cell carcinomas received 15 Gy stereotactic body radiation therapy followed by nephrectomy 4 weeks later. To track tumor-enriched clonotypes, serial peripheral blood was sampled from radiation-treated patients at baseline and at 2 weeks and 4 weeks after SBRT. Every patient's renal cell carcinoma showed clear cell pathology. The QIAamp DNA Blood Mini Kit (Qiagen) was used to prepare genomic DNA for TCR sequencing. The analyses included only samples that passed all quality control checks. From the cysteine up to the phenylalanine, the CDR3 has a length of 15 residues. Only CDR3 DNA is held: 45 bases, read in frame from base 1. Via the germline V gene, CDR1 is KGHSH and CDR2 LQKENI. Trimmed from V: 3 bases; trimmed from J: 5 bases; junction bases lacking a gene match: 7.

TCR beta libraries were generated from genomic DNA with the immunoSEQ kit, following the manufacturer's recommendations. Library preparation used a first multiplex PCR with proprietary primers, then a second PCR adding unique barcodes, with bead cleanups after each round. Each sample batch included a kit-provided positive control reaction and a negative control reaction. The final libraries were assessed on an Agilent 4200 TapeStation D1000 ScreenTape, pooled by volume, and quantified by qPCR. An Illumina NextSeq500 fitted with a MidOutput 150-cycle cartridge performed the sequencing, running 156 Read1 cycles and 15 Index1 cycles with the kit's custom primers. The pooled library was loaded at approximately 1 pM, with a roughly 21% PhiX control spiked in. The study's processing was this. The vendor-processed data were analyzed in R, and a clonotype was defined as all T cells that share the same CDR3 nucleotide sequence. In the clone abundance analyses, frequencies in each sample were normalized to that sample's 10,000 most abundant clones. Public T cell clones, which averaged fewer than five per sample, were removed prior to analysis. An abundance difference of at least 32-fold between compartments was the criterion for calling clonotypes tumor-enriched or baseline blood-enriched. Clonotypes expanded or contracted between blood time points were identified with a beta-binomial differential abundance model. The Baroni-Urbani and Buser coefficient was used to measure tumor-blood repertoire similarity, and groups were compared with two-tailed Wilcoxon tests in R. The table comes from immuneACCESS by way of TCRdb, which keeps in-frame sequences with V and J called. Part of the clones is missing from these tables; in studies checked, under half for an unresolved V gene and the rest for unknown reasons. Clonal size and the V and J genes are those of that table, whereas D and trimming came from the DNA. This sample is represented by 140,000 to 150,000 clones; 86% of them were singletons. Less than 20% of the sample is taken by the ten largest.

The V gene is TRBV18 and the J gene is TRBJ2-1; 7 of the junction bases match TRBD1. Sequences were derived from blood, sampled from a patient whose treatment included radiotherapy and nephrectomy. This receptor was identified in a woman aged 50 to 60 with renal cell carcinoma. The CDR3 in this case is CASSPQTGFDNEQFF. The DNA sequence is given as TGTGCCAGCTCACCTCAGACAGGGTTCGACAATGAGCAGTTCTTC. With all but the CDR3 taken from the reference TRBV18 and TRBJ2-1 genes, the full variable domain is: NAGVMQNPRHLVRRRGQEARLRCSPMKGHSHVYWYRQLPEEGLKFMVYLQKENIIDESGMPKERFSAEFPKEGPSILRIQQVVRGDSAAYFCASSPQTGFDNEQFFGPGTRLTVL.